This T cell receptor beta chain emerged from a study of identical twins. Study-level points and caveats: Recombination models fit unrelated individuals' TCR alpha sharing but underestimated twins'. Out-of-frame alpha sequences shared between twins exhibited an excess of low generation probability. There were fewer insertions in abundant cord blood beta clonotypes, but memory repertoires showed no such pattern.

Germline V gives CDR1 MNHEY, CDR2 SMNVEV (reference sequence). The CDR3 length is 13 residues. Trimming pared 6 bases from V and 15 bases from J, leaving 21 bases between. MiXCR, applied by TCRdb to the 5' RACE reads, yields one record per CDR3 protein. Of about 550,000 distinct CDR3 sequences detected, approximately 20% appear once; the ten largest clones hold around 0.47%. Notes on this clonotype: The antigen is undetermined.

The sample also formed part of further work on yellow fever vaccine responses in identical twins. That investigation notes: Convergence reportedly seemed to mark part of the twins' vaccine T cell response, with personalization marking the rest.

Sequenced sample: CD4+ T cells sorted from blood. The chain employs TRBV27 and TRBJ2-4; possibly TRBD1 for D (6 bases). This clonotype was sampled from a woman between 18 and 29 years old in good health. The CDR3 sequence: CASSQKPGQRPYF. CDR3 in DNA: TGTGCCAGCAGCCAAAAGCCGGGACAAAGACCGTACTTC.